This TCR beta chain emerged from a study of CD8 T cells in Susac syndrome. General study results and limits: In its TCR sequencing and HLA analysis, the study acknowledged that the number of individuals was relatively small.

Negative isolation was used for CD8+ and CD4+ T cells, and FACS enrichment was applied to TEMRA cells. Random hexamers served to reverse transcribe roughly 0.45 to 1 ug RNA. The method of amplification for TCR beta CDR3 was immunoSEQ multiplex PCR, covering 54 Vbeta and 13 Jbeta. Each CDR3 protein is one row after TCRdb ran MiXCR on the immunoSEQ multiplex PCR reads. This sample has about 210,000 distinct CDR3 sequences; 95% occur once, and the top ten carry around 0.099%. The CDR3 spans 17 residues. Germline CDR1 and CDR2: ENHRY and SYGVKD. The junction had 14 bases not matched to a gene; V was cut back by 5 bases and J by 5 bases. Concerning this clonotype itself: Antigen: not known.

Material: CD4+ T cells from PBMCs. This TCR was recovered from a human donor with multiple sclerosis. V and J are TRBV10-3 and TRBJ2-1; 8 bases map to TRBD1. CDR3 in amino acids: CAISLDRALNGDNEQFF. In DNA, the CDR3 is TGTGCCATCAGTTTGGACAGGGCATTAAATGGGGACAATGAGCAGTTCTTC.